Listed below are T cell receptor beta chains from one sample, sequenced in a study of cytomegalovirus exposure and HLA in healthy donors. The protocol was immunoSEQ multiplex PCR, while the TCRdb copy is restricted to in-frame clones and leaves out a portion. The sample yields around 150,000 clones, approximately 84% seen once. Input material: PBMCs. Receptors were obtained from a male donor in good health and CMV-seropositive. The CDR3 runs from the conserved cysteine through the conserved F or W. A D gene is named only where the DNA matches it firmly. Expanded clones get a size class; other rows say once, few or many, or leave the size out.

cdr3_aa cdr3_nt cdr3_length v_call clone_size d_call j_call
CASSTVYGNTIYF TGTGCCAGCAGTACAGTATACGGAAACACCATATATTTT 13 TRBV27 once NA TRBJ1-3
CASSLGTRWNTEAFF TGTGCCAGCAGTTTAGGGACAAGATGGAACACTGAAGCTTTCTTT 15 TRBV27 NA NA TRBJ1-1
CASSPRREWDNEQFF TGTGCCAGTAGCCCGCGGCGGGAGTGGGACAATGAGCAGTTCTTC 15 TRBV19 few TRBD2 TRBJ2-1
CASSQDWDWGETQYF TGCGCCAGCAGCCAAGATTGGGACTGGGGTGAGACCCAGTACTTC 15 TRBV4-1 NA NA TRBJ2-5
CAGGGGTETQYF TGTGCCGGGGGTGGGGGCACAGAAACGCAGTATTTT 12 TRBV30 NA NA TRBJ2-3
CASRKGWGRALNEQFF TGTGCCAGCAGGAAAGGCTGGGGGAGGGCCCTAAATGAGCAGTTCTTC 16 TRBV7-8 few TRBD2 TRBJ2-1
CASTGSYNEQFF TGTGCCAGCACCGGCTCCTACAATGAGCAGTTCTTC 12 TRBV2 NA NA TRBJ2-1
CASRYGTNSYEQYF TGTGCCAGCAGATACGGGACAAACTCCTACGAGCAGTACTTC 14 TRBV27 NA NA TRBJ2-7
CASSFSAPLHF TGTGCCAGCAGCTTCAGTGCACCCCTCCACTTT 11 TRBV2 NA NA TRBJ1-6
CASSVGQGAREKLFF TGTGCCAGCAGCGTGGGACAGGGGGCACGTGAAAAACTGTTTTTT 15 TRBV7-9 NA TRBD1 TRBJ1-4
CASSLVGHRYQETQYF TGTGCCAGCAGCTTAGTCGGACATAGGTACCAAGAGACCCAGTACTTC 16 TRBV7-2 NA NA TRBJ2-5
CASSHRAGTMERNTIYF TGTGCCAGCAGTCATAGGGCAGGGACTATGGAAAGAAACACCATATATTTT 17 TRBV27 NA NA TRBJ1-3
CASSIQGTGNQPQHF TGTGCCAGTAGTATTCAGGGGACGGGGAATCAGCCCCAGCATTTT 15 TRBV19 NA NA TRBJ1-5